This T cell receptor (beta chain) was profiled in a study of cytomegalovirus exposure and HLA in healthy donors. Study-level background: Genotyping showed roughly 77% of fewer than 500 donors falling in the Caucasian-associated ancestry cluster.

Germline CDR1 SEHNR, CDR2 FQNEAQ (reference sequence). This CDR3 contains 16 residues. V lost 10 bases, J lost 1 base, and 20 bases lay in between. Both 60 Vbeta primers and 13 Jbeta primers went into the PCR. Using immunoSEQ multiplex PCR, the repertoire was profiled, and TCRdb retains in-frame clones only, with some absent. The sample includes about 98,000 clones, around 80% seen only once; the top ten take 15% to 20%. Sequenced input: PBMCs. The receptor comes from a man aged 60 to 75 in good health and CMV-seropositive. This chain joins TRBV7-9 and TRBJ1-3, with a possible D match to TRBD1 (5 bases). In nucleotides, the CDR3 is TGTGCCACCGGAGGGGCCGATCCGGGATCTGGAAACACCATATATTTT. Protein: CATGGADPGSGNTIYF.